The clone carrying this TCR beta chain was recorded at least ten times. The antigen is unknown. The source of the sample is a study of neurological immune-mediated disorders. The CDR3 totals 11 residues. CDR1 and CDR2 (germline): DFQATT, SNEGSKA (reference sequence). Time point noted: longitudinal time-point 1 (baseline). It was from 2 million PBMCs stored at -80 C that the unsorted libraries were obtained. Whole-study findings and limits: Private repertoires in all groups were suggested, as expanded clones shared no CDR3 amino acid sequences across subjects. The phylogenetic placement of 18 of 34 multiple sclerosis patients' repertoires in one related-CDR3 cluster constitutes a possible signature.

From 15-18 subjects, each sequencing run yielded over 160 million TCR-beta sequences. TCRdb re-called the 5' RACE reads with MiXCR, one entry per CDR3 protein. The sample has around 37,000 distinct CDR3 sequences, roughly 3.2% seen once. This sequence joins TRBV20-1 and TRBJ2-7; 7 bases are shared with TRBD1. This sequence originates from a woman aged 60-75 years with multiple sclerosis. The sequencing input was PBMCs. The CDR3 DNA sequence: TGCGCCGGTACAGGGGACTACGAGCAGTACTTC. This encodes CAGTGDYEQYF.